The 8 T cell receptor beta chains listed next were all sequenced from one sample in a study of blood T cell repertoires in COVID-19. TCRdb's copy holds only in-frame clones and misses some; the assay was immunoSEQ multiplex PCR. The data show roughly 250,000 clones, approximately 80% seen once. The specimen was peripheral blood. The receptors derive from an older woman with active or convalescent COVID-19.

The V call is TRBV2, the J call TRBJ1-2, with no clear D. Trimming took 3 bases from V and 3 from J, leaving 5 bases between them. The CDR3 spans 12 residues. In germline, CDR1 is SNHLY, CDR2 FYNNEI. CDR3 in DNA: TGTGCCAGCAGTGACAGGTACTATGGCTACACCTTC. Translation gives CASSDRYYGYTF.

The V gene is TRBV6-2 or TRBV6-3, the J gene TRBJ1-2; the D gene is possibly TRBD1 (5 bases). The CDR3 contains 13 residues. The germline CDR1 and CDR2 sequences are MNHEY and SVGEGT. The V gene lost 4 bases and the J gene lost 6 bases, with 12 bases spanning the gap. The CDR3 DNA reads TGTGCCAGCAGTTCCCAGGGTATGGATGGCTACACCTTC. Amino acids: CASSSQGMDGYTF.

This chain connects TRBV27 to TRBJ1-3, with D uncertain. This CDR3 contains 15 residues. Germline assignment: CDR1 MNHEY and CDR2 SMNVEV (reference sequence). The ends were cut back, 5 bases at V and 2 bases at J, with 13 bases in the middle. For the CDR3, the DNA is TGTGCCAGCAGTCTTGGGCCCGTCCCTGGAAACACCATATATTTT. Translated, it gives CASSLGPVPGNTIYF.

The chain employs TRBV4-2 and TRBJ1-4, with TRBD1 matching 8 bases. This CDR3 spans 15 amino acids. Trimming took 1 base from V and 7 from J; bases not matched to a gene: 5. CDR1 is LGHNA and CDR2 is YNFKEQ in the germline V gene. The CDR3 region is CASSQGPDRAEKLFF. For the CDR3, the DNA is TGTGCCAGCAGCCAAGGTCCGGACAGGGCTGAAAAACTGTTTTTT.

The chain joins TRBV29-1 to TRBJ1-2; D is uncertain. Trimming took off 2 bases at V and 4 bases at J, with 14 bases between the two ends. Germline loops: CDR1 SQVTM, CDR2 ANQGSEA. The CDR3 runs 14 residues. This CDR3 is CSVELGNLPYGYTF. The CDR3 nucleotides read TGCAGCGTTGAATTGGGCAACTTACCCTATGGCTACACCTTC.

This clone was counted once. The V gene is TRBV6-5, the J gene TRBJ1-1; D may be TRBD1 (5 bases). This CDR3 is built from 14 residues. From germline, CDR1 is MNHEY and CDR2 SVGAGI. Trimming removed 7 bases at V and 1 base at J, with 13 bases between. CDR3 coding DNA: TGTGCCAGCACAAGAGCGGGACGGAACACTGAAGCTTTCTTT. Amino acids: CASTRAGRNTEAFF.

The rearrangement joins TRBV28 to TRBJ2-1; 11 bases agree with TRBD2. V lost 5 bases to trimming and J lost 4 bases; unmatched junction nucleotides: 4. This CDR3 has 15 residues. Germline CDR1 is MDHEN and CDR2 is SYDVKM. The CDR3 spells CASSKLAGGYNEQFF. For the CDR3, the DNA is TGTGCCAGCAGTAAGCTAGCGGGGGGTTACAATGAGCAGTTCTTC.

The gene calls are TRBV6-5 and TRBJ2-5, with 9 bases matching TRBD1. The CDR3 has 14 residues. CDR1 is MNHEY, CDR2 SVGAGI, per germline. V dropped 6 bases and J dropped 4; count of bases not matched to a gene: 6. As DNA, the CDR3 is TGTGCCAGCAGGCTCGACAGGGGGGGAGAGACCCAGTACTTC. It yields the protein CASRLDRGGETQYF.